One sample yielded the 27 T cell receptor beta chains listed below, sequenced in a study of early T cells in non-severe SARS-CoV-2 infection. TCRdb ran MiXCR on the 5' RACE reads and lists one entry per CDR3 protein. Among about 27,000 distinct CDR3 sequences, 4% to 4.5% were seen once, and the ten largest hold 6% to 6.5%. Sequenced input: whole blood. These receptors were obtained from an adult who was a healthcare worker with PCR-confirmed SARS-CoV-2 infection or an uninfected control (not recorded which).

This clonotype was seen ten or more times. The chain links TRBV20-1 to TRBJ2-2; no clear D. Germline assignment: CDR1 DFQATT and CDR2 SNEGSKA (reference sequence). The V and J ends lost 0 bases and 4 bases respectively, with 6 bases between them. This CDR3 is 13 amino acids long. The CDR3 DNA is TGCAGTGCTAGAGATCGCGTCACCGGGGAGCTGTTTTTT. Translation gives CSARDRVTGELFF.

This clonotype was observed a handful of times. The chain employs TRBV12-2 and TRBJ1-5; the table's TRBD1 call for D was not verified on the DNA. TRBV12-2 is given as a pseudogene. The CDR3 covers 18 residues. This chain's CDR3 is CASRRGTGDLYSNQPQHF. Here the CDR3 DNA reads TGTGCAAGTCGCCGCGGGACAGGGGACCTTTATAGCAATCAGCCCCAGCATTTT.

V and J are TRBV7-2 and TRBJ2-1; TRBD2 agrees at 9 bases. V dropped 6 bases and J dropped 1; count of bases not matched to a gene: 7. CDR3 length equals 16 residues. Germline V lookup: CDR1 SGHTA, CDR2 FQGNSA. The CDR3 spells CASSHRLADSYNEQFF. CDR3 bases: TGTGCCAGCAGTCATCGACTAGCGGATTCCTACAATGAGCAGTTCTTC. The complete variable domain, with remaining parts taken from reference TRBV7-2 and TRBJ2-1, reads GAGVSQSPSNKVTEKGKDVELRCDPISGHTALYWYRQSLGQGLEFLIYFQGNSAPDKSGLPSDRFSAERTGGSVSTLTIQRTQQEDSAVYLCASSHRLADSYNEQFFGPGTRLTVL.

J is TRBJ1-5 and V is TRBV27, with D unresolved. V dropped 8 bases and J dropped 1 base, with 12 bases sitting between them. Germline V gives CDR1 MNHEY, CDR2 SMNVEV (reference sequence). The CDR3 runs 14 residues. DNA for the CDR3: TGTGCCAGCTCTGAAAGGGCAAGCAATCAGCCCCAGCATTTT. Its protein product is CASSERASNQPQHF.

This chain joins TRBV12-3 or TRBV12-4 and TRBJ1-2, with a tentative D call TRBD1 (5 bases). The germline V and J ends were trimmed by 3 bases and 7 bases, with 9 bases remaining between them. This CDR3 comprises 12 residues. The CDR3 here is CASSLAGTGYTF. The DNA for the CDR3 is TGTGCCAGCAGTTTGGCAGGGACTGGCTACACCTTC.

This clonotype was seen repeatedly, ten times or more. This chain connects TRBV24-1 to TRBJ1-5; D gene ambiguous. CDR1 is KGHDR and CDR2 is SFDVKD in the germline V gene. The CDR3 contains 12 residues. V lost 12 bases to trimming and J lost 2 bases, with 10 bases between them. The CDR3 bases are TGTGCCCTGTGGGGTGGCAATCAGCCCCAGCATTTT. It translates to CALWGGNQPQHF.

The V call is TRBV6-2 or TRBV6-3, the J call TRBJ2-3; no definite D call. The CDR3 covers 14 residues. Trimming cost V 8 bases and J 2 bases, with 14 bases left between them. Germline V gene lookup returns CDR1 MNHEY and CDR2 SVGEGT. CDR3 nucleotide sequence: TGTGCCAGCTTGTCGCTGGTATCCACAGATACGCAGTATTTT. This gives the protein CASLSLVSTDTQYF.

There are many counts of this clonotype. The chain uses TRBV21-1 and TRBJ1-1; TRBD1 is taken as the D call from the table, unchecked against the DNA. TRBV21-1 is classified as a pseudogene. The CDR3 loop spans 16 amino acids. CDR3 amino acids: CASSYRDRFMNTEAFF. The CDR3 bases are TGTGCCAGCAGCTACCGGGACAGGTTCATGAACACTGAAGCTTTCTTT.

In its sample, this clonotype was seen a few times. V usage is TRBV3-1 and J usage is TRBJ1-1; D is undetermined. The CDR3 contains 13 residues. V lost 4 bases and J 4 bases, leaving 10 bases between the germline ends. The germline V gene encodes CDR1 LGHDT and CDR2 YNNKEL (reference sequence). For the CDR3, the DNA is TGTGCCAGCAGCCGGGTGGGCGGCACTGAAGCTTTCTTT. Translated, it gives CASSRVGGTEAFF.

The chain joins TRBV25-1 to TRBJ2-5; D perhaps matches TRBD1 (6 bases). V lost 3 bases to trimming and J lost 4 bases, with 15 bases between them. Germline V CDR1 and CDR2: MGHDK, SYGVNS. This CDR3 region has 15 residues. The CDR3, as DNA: TGTGCCAGCAGTGACGACAGGCCCTCATCAGAGACCCAGTACTTC. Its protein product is CASSDDRPSSETQYF.

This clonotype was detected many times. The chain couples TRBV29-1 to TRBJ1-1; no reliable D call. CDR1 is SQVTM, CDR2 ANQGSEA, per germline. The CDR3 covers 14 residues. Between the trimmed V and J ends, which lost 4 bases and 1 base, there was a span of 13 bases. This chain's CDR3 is CSVARPPGNTEAFF. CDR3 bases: TGCAGCGTTGCGAGGCCCCCTGGGAACACTGAAGCTTTCTTT.

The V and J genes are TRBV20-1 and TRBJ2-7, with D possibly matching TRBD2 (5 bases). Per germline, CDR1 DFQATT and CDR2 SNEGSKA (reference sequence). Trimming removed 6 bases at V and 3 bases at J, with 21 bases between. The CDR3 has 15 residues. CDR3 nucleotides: TGCAGTGCCCCGGCTCGGGGAAAAAAGGTCTACGAGCAGTACTTC. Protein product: CSAPARGKKVYEQYF.

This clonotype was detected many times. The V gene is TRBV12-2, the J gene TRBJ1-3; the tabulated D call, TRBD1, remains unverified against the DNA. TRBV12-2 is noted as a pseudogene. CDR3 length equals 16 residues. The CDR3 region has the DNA TGTGCAAGTCGCTTAATGGGACAAAGCTCTGGAAACACCATATATTTT. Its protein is CASRLMGQSSGNTIYF.

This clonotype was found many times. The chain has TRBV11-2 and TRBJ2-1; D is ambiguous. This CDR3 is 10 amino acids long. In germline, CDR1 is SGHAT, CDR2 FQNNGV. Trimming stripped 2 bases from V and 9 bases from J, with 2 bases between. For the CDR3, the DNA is TGTGCCAGCAGCTTACTTGAGCAGTTCTTC. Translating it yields CASSLLEQFF.

In DNA, the CDR3 is TGTGCCAGCAGCCAAGACGTGTCAGGAGGGTCAGGCTACACCTTC. Translation: CASSQDVSGGSGYTF. The rearrangement links TRBV3-1 to TRBJ1-2; D ambiguous. CDR1 and CDR2 (germline): LGHDT, YNNKEL (reference sequence). Trimming cost V 0 bases and J 8 bases, with 16 bases left between them. The CDR3 runs 15 residues.

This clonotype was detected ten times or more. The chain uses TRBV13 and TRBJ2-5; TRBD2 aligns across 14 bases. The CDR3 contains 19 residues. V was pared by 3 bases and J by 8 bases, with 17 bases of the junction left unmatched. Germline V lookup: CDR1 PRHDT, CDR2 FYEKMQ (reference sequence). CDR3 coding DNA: TGTGCCAGCAGCTTGGGACTAGCGGGGACTAGCGGGAGTCTGGATACCCAGTACTTC. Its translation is CASSLGLAGTSGSLDTQYF.

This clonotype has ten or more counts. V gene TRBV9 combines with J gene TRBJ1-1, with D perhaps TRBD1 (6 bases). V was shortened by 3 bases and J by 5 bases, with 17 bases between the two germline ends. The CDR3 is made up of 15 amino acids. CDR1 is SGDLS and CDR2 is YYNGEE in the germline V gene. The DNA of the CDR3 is TGTGCCAGCAGCGGAGAGGGGGGGCGAACGACTGAAGCTTTCTTT. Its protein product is CASSGEGGRTTEAFF. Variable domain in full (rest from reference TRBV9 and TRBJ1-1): DSGVTQTPKHLITATGQRVTLRCSPRSGDLSVYWYQQSLDQGLQFLIQYYNGEERAKGNILERFSAQQFPDLHSELNLSSLELGDSALYFCASSGEGGRTTEAFFGQGTRLTVV.

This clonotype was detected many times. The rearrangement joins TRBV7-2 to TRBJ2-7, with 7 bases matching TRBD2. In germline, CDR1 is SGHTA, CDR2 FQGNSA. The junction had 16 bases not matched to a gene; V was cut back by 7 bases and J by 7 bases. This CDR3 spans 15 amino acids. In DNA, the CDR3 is TGTGCCAGCACCTCCGAATCGGGGGGAGGGAATGAGCAGTACTTC. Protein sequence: CASTSESGGGNEQYF.

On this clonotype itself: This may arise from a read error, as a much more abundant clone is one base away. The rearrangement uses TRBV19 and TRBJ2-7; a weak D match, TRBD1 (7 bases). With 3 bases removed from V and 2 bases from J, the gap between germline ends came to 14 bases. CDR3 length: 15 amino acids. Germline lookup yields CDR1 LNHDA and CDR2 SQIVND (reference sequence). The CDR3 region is CASSIRAGGTYEQYF. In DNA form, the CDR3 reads TGTGCCAGTAGTATTCGGGCAGGGGGGACCTACGAGCAGTACTTC.

The CDR3 DNA is TGCAGCTATCGACAGGTCGGCGGGGATACGCAGTATTTT. Translation: CSYRQVGGDTQYF. The V and J genes are TRBV29-1 and TRBJ2-3; tentative D call: TRBD1 (6 bases). V was shortened by 8 bases and J by 6 bases, with 18 bases between the two germline ends. This CDR3 has 13 amino acids. CDR1 and CDR2 from the germline V gene are SQVTM and ANQGSEA.

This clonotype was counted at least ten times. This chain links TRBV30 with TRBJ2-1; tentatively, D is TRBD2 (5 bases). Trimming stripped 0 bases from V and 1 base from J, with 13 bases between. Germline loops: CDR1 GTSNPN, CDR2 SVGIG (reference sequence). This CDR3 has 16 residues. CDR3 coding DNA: TGTGCCTGGAGTGTACTGGAAGCGGAATCCTACAATGAGCAGTTCTTC. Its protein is CAWSVLEAESYNEQFF.

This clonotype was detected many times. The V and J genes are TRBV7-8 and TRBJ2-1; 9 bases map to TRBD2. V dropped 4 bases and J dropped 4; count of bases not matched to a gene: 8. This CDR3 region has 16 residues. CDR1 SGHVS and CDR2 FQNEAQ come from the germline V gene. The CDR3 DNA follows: TGTGCCAGCAGCTCTTATTATACTAGCGGGTACAATGAGCAGTTCTTC. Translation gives CASSSYYTSGYNEQFF.

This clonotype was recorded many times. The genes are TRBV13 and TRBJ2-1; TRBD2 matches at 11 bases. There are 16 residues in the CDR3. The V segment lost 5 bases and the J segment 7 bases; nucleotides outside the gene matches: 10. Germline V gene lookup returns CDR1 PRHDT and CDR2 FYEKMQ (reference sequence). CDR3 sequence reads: CASSAHSGRAYNEQFF. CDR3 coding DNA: TGTGCCAGCAGCGCCCATAGCGGGAGGGCGTATAATGAGCAGTTCTTC. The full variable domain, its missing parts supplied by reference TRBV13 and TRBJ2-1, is AAGVIQSPRHLIKEKRETATLKCYPIPRHDTVYWYQQGPGQDPQFLISFYEKMQSDKGSIPDRFSAQQFSDYHSELNMSSLELGDSALYFCASSAHSGRAYNEQFFGPGTRLTVL.

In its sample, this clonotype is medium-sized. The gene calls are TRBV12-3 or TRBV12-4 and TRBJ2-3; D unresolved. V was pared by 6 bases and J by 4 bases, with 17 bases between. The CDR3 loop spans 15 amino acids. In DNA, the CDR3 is TGTGCCAGCAGGGGTATTTCGGTTGGTTCAGATACGCAGTATTTT. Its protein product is CASRGISVGSDTQYF.

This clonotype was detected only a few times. The CDR3 reads CASSLDGPNTEAFF. In DNA form, the CDR3 reads TGCGCCAGCAGCCTGGACGGACCGAACACTGAAGCTTTCTTT. The chain carries TRBV5-1 and TRBJ1-1; no firm D call. V shed 4 bases and J shed 1 base, with 11 bases lying between them. The CDR3 length is 14 residues. Looked up from germline, CDR1 is SGHRS and CDR2 is YFSETQ. The variable domain in full, completed from reference TRBV5-1 and TRBJ1-1, reads KAGVTQTPRYLIKTRGQQVTLSCSPISGHRSVSWYQQTPGQGLQFLFEYFSETQRNKGNFPGRFSGRQFSNSRSEMNVSTLELGDSALYLCASSLDGPNTEAFFGQGTRLTVV.

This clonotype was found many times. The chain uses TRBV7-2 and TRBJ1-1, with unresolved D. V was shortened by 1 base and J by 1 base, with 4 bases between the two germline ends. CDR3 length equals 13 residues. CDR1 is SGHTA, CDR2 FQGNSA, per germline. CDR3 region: CASSLERNTEAFF. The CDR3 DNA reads TGTGCCAGCAGCTTAGAACGGAACACTGAAGCTTTCTTT.

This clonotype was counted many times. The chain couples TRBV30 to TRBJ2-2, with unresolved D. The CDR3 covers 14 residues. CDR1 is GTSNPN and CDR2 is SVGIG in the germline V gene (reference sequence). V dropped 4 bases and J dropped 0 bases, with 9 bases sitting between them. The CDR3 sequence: CAWNKGSNTGELFF. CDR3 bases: TGTGCCTGGAATAAGGGCTCGAACACCGGGGAGCTGTTTTTT.